The present T cell receptor beta chain was sequenced within a study of cytomegalovirus exposure and HLA in healthy donors. Details on this clone: The antigen is not known.

The donors were in the roughly 120-subject validation cohort; that cohort was separate from the roughly 700-subject first cohort. Trimming removed 1 base from V and 0 bases from J, with 10 bases in between. Germline V gene lookup returns CDR1 SGHTA and CDR2 FQGNSA. The CDR3 extends over 15 amino acids. Data came from immunoSEQ multiplex PCR; TCRdb stores just in-frame clones and leaves some out. The table shows 60,000 or so clones, with just under 95% occurring only once. Study-wide results and caveats: A later analysis found first-cohort TCR clusters tended to co-occur in the 90 to 150 validation repertoires. Most TCR sequences were seen very rarely across donors, but some public TCRs occurred in many.

The rearrangement links TRBV7-2 to TRBJ2-7; tentative D call: TRBD2 (6 bases). The sequencing sample was made of PBMCs. The TCR sequence derives from a man aged 18-30 years in good health and CMV-seronegative. CDR3 sequence: CASSLVGGDSYEQYF. The CDR3 region has the DNA TGTGCCAGCAGCTTAGTGGGCGGGGACTCCTACGAGCAGTACTTC.